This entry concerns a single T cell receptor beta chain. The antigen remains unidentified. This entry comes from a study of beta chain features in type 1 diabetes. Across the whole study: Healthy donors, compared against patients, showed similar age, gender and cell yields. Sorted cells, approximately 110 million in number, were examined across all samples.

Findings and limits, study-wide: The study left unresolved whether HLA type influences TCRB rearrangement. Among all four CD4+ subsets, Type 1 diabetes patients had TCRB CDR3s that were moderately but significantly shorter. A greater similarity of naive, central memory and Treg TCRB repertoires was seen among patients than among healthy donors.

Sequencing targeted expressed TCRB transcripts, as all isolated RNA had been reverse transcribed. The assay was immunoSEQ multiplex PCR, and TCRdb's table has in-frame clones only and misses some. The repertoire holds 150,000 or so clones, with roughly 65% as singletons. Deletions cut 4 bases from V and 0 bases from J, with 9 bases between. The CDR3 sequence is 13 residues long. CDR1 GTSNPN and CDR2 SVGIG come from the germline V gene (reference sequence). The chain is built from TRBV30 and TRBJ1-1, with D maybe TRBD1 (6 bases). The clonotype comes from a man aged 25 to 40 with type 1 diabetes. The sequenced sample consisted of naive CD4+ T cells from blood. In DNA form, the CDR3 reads TGTGCCTGGACTGAGGGGGTGAACACTGAAGCTTTCTTT. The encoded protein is CAWTEGVNTEAFF.